The 21 T cell receptor beta chains listed next were all sequenced from one sample in a study of blood T cell repertoires in COVID-19. Only in-frame clones appear in the TCRdb table, and some are missing; sequencing was by immunoSEQ multiplex PCR. The sample shows 200,000 to 300,000 clones, 82% of them seen only once. Sample: peripheral blood. The source is a woman aged 55-69 years with active or convalescent COVID-19.

The genes are TRBV30 and TRBJ1-4; no clear D. This CDR3 comprises 16 residues. Per germline, CDR1 GTSNPN and CDR2 SVGIG (reference sequence). Trimming left V 3 bases short and J 3 bases short, with 17 bases between. DNA for the CDR3: TGTGCCTGGAGGCCCCGGGATCCGAGGCCTAATGAAAAACTGTTTTTT. Translating it yields CAWRPRDPRPNEKLFF. The full variable domain, its missing parts supplied by reference TRBV30 and TRBJ1-4, is SQTIHQWPATLVQPVGSPLSLECTVEGTSNPNLYWYRQAAGRGLQLLFYSVGIGQISSEVPQNLSASRPQDRQFILSSKKLLLSDSGFYLCAWRPRDPRPNEKLFFGSGTQLSVL.

The chain has TRBV2 and TRBJ1-4; possibly TRBD1 for D (5 bases). Looked up from germline, CDR1 is SNHLY and CDR2 is FYNNEI. V was clipped by 6 bases and J by 1 base, with 12 bases between them. The length of the CDR3 is 15 residues. CDR3 DNA sequence: TGTGCCAGCAGGTCGTCGGGGGTAACTAATGAAAAACTGTTTTTT. This translates into CASRSSGVTNEKLFF.

V and J are TRBV27 and TRBJ1-6; D remains ambiguous. Germline V lookup: CDR1 MNHEY, CDR2 SMNVEV (reference sequence). The CDR3 has 16 amino acids. V was clipped by 1 base and J by 0 bases, with 7 bases between them. The CDR3 loop reads CASSLFWSSYNSPLHF. The CDR3 coding sequence is TGTGCCAGCAGTTTATTCTGGAGCTCCTATAATTCACCCCTCCACTTT.

This chain's CDR3 is CASRSGPGRVAFF. CDR3 in DNA: TGTGCCAGCAGATCCGGTCCGGGGAGGGTAGCTTTCTTT. The genes are TRBV12-3 or TRBV12-4 and TRBJ1-1; D unclear. The CDR3 totals 13 residues. Trimming pared 6 bases from V and 10 bases from J, leaving 18 bases between.

The gene calls are TRBV6-2 or TRBV6-3 and TRBJ2-2; 7 bases map to TRBD1. The CDR3 is made up of 15 amino acids. Trimming at V came to 6 bases and at J to 4 bases, leaving 8 bases not matched to a gene. CDR1 MNHEY and CDR2 SVGEGT come from the germline V gene. CDR3 DNA: TGTGCCAGCAGCCTAGGGGGCACGGGCACCGGGGAGCTGTTTTTT. This codes for CASSLGGTGTGELFF.

The V call is TRBV11-3, the J call TRBJ2-3, with TRBD1 matching over 8 bases. The germline V gene encodes CDR1 SGHNT and CDR2 YENEEA. The CDR3 spans 15 residues. Germline trimming cut 5 bases from V and 0 bases from J; bases unmatched to any gene: 4. CDR3 DNA: TGTGCCAGCAGCCGAGGACAGGGAAGCACAGATACGCAGTATTTT. Its translation is CASSRGQGSTDTQYF.

This CDR3 is CATTGQADNYGYTF. For the CDR3, the DNA is TGTGCCACGACCGGACAGGCCGACAACTATGGCTACACCTTC. The J gene is TRBJ1-2, the V gene TRBV18, with 7 bases fitting TRBD1. The CDR3 totals 14 residues. J lost 2 bases, V lost 10 bases, and 10 bases had no gene match. The germline V gene has CDR1 KGHSH and CDR2 LQKENI.

This clone was counted a few times. The chain uses TRBV27 and TRBJ1-1; TRBD1 is a possible D gene (5 bases). The V and J ends lost 2 bases and 7 bases respectively, with 11 bases between them. The length of the CDR3 is 13 residues. The germline gives CDR1 MNHEY, CDR2 SMNVEV (reference sequence). In DNA form, the CDR3 reads TGTGCCAGCAGTTTAGTGGGGCTTGGTGAAGCTTTCTTT. This encodes CASSLVGLGEAFF.

This rearrangement joins TRBV11-3 to TRBJ1-1; D not resolved. Looked up from germline, CDR1 is SGHNT and CDR2 is YENEEA. Trimming took 4 bases from V and 3 from J, leaving 9 bases between them. CDR3 length: 13 amino acids. This CDR3 is CASSSWGDTEAFF. Written as DNA, the CDR3 is TGTGCCAGCAGCTCTTGGGGAGACACTGAAGCTTTCTTT. Supplemented by reference TRBV11-3 and TRBJ1-1, the full variable domain reads EAGVVQSPRYKIIEKKQPVAFWCNPISGHNTLYWYLQNLGQGPELLIRYENEEAVDDSQLPKDRFSAERLKGVDSTLKIQPAELGDSAVYLCASSSWGDTEAFFGQGTRLTVV.

The CDR3 DNA reads TGTGCCAGCAGCTTGCAGGGGACAAGGGCCGCAGGCTACACCTTC. Its translation: CASSLQGTRAAGYTF. The chain combines TRBV5-4 with TRBJ1-2; D possibly corresponds to TRBD1 (6 bases). V was clipped by 1 base and J by 8 bases, with 18 bases between them. CDR1 is SGHNT and CDR2 is YYREEE in the germline V gene (reference sequence). This CDR3 has 15 residues.

The chain uses TRBV7-3 and TRBJ2-1; 7 positions agree with TRBD1. With 2 bases clipped from V and 7 bases from J, the junction kept 5 bases outside the gene matches. The CDR3 sequence is 14 residues long. Germline values: CDR1 SGHTA, CDR2 FQGTGA. This CDR3 reads CASSLSVTGNEQFF. CDR3 DNA: TGTGCCAGCAGCTTATCGGTGACAGGGAATGAGCAGTTCTTC.

The genes are TRBV19 and TRBJ1-5; 8 bases align to TRBD1. The V gene's germline CDR1 is LNHDA and CDR2 SQIVND (reference sequence). V lost 5 bases and J lost 6; bases outside the gene matches: 12. The length of the CDR3 is 16 residues. The DNA for the CDR3 is TGTGCCAGTAGTCCTAGCCGACAGGGGCCTTTTCAGCCCCAGCATTTT. Protein product: CASSPSRQGPFQPQHF. The full variable domain, rest sourced from reference TRBV19 and TRBJ1-5, is DGGITQSPKYLFRKEGQNVTLSCEQNLNHDAMYWYRQDPGQGLRLIYYSQIVNDFQKGDIAEGYSVSREKKESFPLTVTSAQKNPTAFYLCASSPSRQGPFQPQHFGDGTRLSIL.

J is TRBJ1-2 and V is TRBV5-1; the D gene is possibly TRBD1 (5 bases). Trimming removed 5 bases at V and 5 bases at J, with 13 bases between. CDR1 SGHRS and CDR2 YFSETQ come from the germline V gene. The CDR3 is 13 residues long. The CDR3 nucleotides are TGCGCCAGCAGATCGGCTCAGGGATATGGCTACACCTTC. Its translation: CASRSAQGYGYTF.

This rearrangement joins TRBV19 to TRBJ1-3; D gene unclear. Germline values: CDR1 LNHDA, CDR2 SQIVND (reference sequence). V dropped 5 bases and J dropped 3 bases, with 8 bases sitting between them. The CDR3 is made up of 13 amino acids. DNA for the CDR3: TGTGCCAGTAGTCGGGAGGTTGGAAACACCATATATTTT. This codes for CASSREVGNTIYF.

V usage is TRBV6-1 and J usage is TRBJ1-6; a weak D match, TRBD1 (5 bases). The CDR3 totals 14 residues. Trimming pared 2 bases from V and 15 bases from J, leaving 17 bases between. Germline V gene lookup returns CDR1 MNHNS and CDR2 SASEGT. CDR3 loop: CASSELGGTDLLHF. The CDR3 DNA follows: TGTGCCAGCAGTGAATTGGGGGGGACCGATCTCCTCCACTTT.

The J gene is TRBJ2-7, the V gene TRBV28, with 7 bases fitting TRBD1. After removal of 4 bases from V and 1 base from J, the junction contained 4 bases not matched to a gene. The CDR3 length is 14 residues. CDR1 and CDR2 (germline): MDHEN, SYDVKM. The CDR3 sequence: CASSSRTGSYEQYF. The DNA for the CDR3 is TGTGCCAGCAGTTCACGGACAGGATCCTACGAGCAGTACTTC.

This chain uses TRBV6-5 with TRBJ1-1; D is perhaps TRBD1 (5 bases). From germline, CDR1 is MNHEY and CDR2 SVGAGI. The CDR3 runs to 16 residues. V was pared by 0 bases and J by 1 base, with 12 bases between. CDR3 DNA: TGTGCCAGCAGTTACTCGATGACCAGGGCGAACACTGAAGCTTTCTTT. Its protein is CASSYSMTRANTEAFF.

The chain couples TRBV30 to TRBJ2-3; 10 nucleotides line up with TRBD2. Germline CDR1 and CDR2: GTSNPN and SVGIG (reference sequence). The trim removed 1 base at V and 4 bases at J, leaving 11 bases unmatched. The CDR3 runs 17 residues. CDR3 nucleotide sequence: TGTGCCTGGAGTGCGGGGCTAGCGGGGGATTTGGCAGATACGCAGTATTTT. This codes for CAWSAGLAGDLADTQYF. Using reference TRBV30 and TRBJ2-3 for the parts outside the CDR3, the full variable domain is SQTIHQWPATLVQPVGSPLSLECTVEGTSNPNLYWYRQAAGRGLQLLFYSVGIGQISSEVPQNLSASRPQDRQFILSSKKLLLSDSGFYLCAWSAGLAGDLADTQYFGPGTRLTVL.

This chain joins TRBV13 and TRBJ2-7; TRBD2 agrees at 12 bases. This CDR3 has 15 amino acids. CDR1 is PRHDT, CDR2 FYEKMQ, per germline (reference sequence). V was pared by 3 bases and J by 12 bases, with 12 bases of the junction left unmatched. CDR3 coding DNA: TGTGCCAGCAGCTTGACCCCCCTAGCGGGGGGGCCGGTGTACTTC. It encodes CASSLTPLAGGPVYF.

The genes are TRBV12-5 and TRBJ2-3, with a weak D call TRBD1 (6 bases). This CDR3 region has 15 residues. Trimming left V 1 base short and J 4 bases short, with 12 bases between. Germline V gene data show CDR1 as LGHNT and CDR2 as FRNRAP. The chain's CDR3 is CASGLGTAGADTQYF. The CDR3 nucleotides read TGTGCTAGTGGTTTGGGGACAGCCGGCGCAGATACGCAGTATTTT.

This clone has only a few counts. This chain links TRBV27 with TRBJ2-3, with 10 bases lining up with TRBD1. Germline-derived CDR1 and CDR2 are MNHEY and SMNVEV (reference sequence). J lost 4 bases, V lost 6 bases, and 7 bases had no gene match. This CDR3 region has 15 residues. The DNA for the CDR3 is TGTGCCAGCAGCCCCTCGACAGGGGGCGCAGATACGCAGTATTTT. As protein: CASSPSTGGADTQYF.